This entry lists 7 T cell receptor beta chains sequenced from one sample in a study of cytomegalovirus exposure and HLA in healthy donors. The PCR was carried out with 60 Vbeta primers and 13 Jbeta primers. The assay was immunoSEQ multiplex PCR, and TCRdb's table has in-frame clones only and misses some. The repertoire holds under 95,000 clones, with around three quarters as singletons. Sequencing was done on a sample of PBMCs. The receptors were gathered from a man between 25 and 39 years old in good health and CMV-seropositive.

The CDR3 DNA reads TGTGCCAGCGTGGACTCTTCCTCTGGGGCCAACGTCCTGACTTTC. Protein sequence: CASVDSSSGANVLTF. The chain links TRBV28 to TRBJ2-6; perhaps TRBD2 as D (5 bases). Germline V CDR1 and CDR2: MDHEN, SYDVKM. The V and J ends lost 8 bases and 0 bases respectively, with 11 bases between them. The CDR3 contains 15 residues.

CDR3 sequence (DNA): TGTGCCAGCAGCCCACCCGCCGGGACTAGTTACTACGAGCAGTACTTC. Residues: CASSPPAGTSYYEQYF. The genes are TRBV5-4 and TRBJ2-7, with 8 nucleotides matching TRBD2. Trimming cost V 4 bases and J 3 bases; bases outside gene matches: 12. Looked up from germline, CDR1 is SGHNT and CDR2 is YYREEE (reference sequence). The CDR3 runs 16 residues. The full variable domain, completed using reference TRBV5-4 and TRBJ2-7, is ETGVTQSPTHLIKTRGQQVTLRCSSQSGHNTVSWYQQALGQGPQFIFQYYREEENGRGNFPPRFSGLQFPNYSSELNVNALELDDSALYLCASSPPAGTSYYEQYFGPGTRLTVT.

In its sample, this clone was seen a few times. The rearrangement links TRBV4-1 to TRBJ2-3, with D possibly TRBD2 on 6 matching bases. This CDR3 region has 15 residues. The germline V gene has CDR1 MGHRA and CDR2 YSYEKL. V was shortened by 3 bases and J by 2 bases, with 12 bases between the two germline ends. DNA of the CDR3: TGCGCCAGCAGCCAGAATGCGGGATACACAGATACGCAGTATTTT. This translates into CASSQNAGYTDTQYF.

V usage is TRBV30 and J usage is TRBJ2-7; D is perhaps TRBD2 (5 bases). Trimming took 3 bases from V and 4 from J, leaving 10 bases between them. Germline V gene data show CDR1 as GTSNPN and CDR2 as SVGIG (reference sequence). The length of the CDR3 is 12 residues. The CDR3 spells CAWSARGYEQYF. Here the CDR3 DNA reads TGTGCCTGGAGCGCCAGAGGGTACGAGCAGTACTTC.

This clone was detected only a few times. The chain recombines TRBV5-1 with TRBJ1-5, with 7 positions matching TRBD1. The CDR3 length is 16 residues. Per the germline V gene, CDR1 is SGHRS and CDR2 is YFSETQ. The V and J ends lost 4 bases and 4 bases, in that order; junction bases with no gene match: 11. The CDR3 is CASSPSPGGLNQPQHF. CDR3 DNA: TGCGCCAGCAGCCCGTCTCCAGGGGGATTGAATCAGCCCCAGCATTTT.

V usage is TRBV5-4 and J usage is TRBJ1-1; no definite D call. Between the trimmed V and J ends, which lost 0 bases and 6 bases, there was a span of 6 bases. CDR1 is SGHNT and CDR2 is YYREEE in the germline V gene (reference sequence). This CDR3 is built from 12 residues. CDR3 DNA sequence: TGTGCCAGCAGCTTGGACACATCTGAAGCTTTCTTT. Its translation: CASSLDTSEAFF.

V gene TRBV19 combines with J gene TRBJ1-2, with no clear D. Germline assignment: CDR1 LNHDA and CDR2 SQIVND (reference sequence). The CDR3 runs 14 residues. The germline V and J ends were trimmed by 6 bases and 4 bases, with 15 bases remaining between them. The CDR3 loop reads CASRGVLPSYGYTF. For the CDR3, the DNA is TGTGCCAGTAGGGGAGTCCTCCCATCCTATGGCTACACCTTC.